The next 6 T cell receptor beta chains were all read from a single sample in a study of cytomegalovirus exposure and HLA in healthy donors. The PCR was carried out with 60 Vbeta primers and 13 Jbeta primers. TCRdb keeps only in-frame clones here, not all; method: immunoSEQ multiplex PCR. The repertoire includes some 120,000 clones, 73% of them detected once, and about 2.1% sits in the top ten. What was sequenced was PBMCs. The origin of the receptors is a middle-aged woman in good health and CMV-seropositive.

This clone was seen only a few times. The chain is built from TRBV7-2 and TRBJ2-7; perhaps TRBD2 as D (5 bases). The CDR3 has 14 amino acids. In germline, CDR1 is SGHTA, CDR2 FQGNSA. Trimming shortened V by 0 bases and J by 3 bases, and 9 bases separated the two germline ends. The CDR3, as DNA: TGTGCCAGCAGCTTAGCGGGAGAGTACTACGAGCAGTACTTC. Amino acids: CASSLAGEYYEQYF.

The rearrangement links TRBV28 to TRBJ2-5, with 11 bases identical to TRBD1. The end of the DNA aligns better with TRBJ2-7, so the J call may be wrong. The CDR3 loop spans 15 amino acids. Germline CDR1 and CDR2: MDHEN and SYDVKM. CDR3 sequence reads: CASSSTGTGGGEQYF. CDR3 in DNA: TGTGCCAGCAGTTCGACGGGGACAGGGGGTGGCGAGCAGTACTTC.

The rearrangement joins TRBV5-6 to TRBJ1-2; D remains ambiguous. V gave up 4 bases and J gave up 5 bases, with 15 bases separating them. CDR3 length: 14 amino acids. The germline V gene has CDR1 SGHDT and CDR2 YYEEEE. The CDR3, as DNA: TGTGCCAGCAGCGGTACCGGGGAAGGGTATGGCTACACCTTC. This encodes CASSGTGEGYGYTF.

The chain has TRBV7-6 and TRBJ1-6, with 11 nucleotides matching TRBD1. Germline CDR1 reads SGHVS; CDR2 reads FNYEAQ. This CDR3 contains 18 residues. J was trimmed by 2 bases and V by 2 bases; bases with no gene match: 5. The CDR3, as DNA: TGTGCCAGCAGCTTACGGGACAGGGGGAGTGCCTATAATTCACCCCTCCACTTT. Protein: CASSLRDRGSAYNSPLHF.

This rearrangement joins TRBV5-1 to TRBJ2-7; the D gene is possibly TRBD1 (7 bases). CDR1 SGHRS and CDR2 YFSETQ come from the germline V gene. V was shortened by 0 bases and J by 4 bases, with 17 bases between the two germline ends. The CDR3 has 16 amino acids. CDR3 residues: CASSLAGGGGGYEQYF. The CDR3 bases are TGCGCCAGCAGCTTGGCCGGAGGAGGGGGCGGTTACGAGCAGTACTTC.

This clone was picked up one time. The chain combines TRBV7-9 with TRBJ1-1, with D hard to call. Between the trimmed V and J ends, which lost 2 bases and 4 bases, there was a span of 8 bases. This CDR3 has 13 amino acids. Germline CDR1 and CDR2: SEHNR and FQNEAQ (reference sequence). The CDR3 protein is CASSLSVSTEAFF. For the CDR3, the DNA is TGTGCCAGCAGCTTATCTGTTAGCACTGAAGCTTTCTTT.